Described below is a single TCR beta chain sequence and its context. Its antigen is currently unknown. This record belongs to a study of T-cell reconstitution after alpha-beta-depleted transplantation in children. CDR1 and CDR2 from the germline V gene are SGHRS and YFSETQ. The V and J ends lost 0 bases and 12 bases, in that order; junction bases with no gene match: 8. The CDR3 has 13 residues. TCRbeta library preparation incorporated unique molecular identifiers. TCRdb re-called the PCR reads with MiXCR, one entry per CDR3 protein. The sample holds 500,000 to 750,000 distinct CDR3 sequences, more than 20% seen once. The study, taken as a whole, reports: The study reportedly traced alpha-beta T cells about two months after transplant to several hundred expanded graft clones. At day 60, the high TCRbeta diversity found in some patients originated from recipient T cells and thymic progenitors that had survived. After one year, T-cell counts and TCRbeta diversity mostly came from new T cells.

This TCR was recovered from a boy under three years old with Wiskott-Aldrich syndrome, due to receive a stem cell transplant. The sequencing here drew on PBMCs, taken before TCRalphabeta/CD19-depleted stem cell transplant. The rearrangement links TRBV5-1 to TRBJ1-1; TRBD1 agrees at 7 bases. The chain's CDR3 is CASSLETGTETFF. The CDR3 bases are TGCGCCAGCAGCTTGGAAACCGGGACAGAGACTTTCTTT.